This T cell receptor (beta chain) is from a study of identical twins (TCRdb year 2016). For context, the study as a whole: To test whether fetal clonotypes persist, the study used deep sequencing on TCR alpha and beta repertoires from monozygotic twins, unrelated adults of various ages, and cord blood. To rule out contamination, the twin experiments were replicated at different times with different library preparation protocols.

All donors were healthy Caucasians. The twin cohort comprised three pairs of female monozygotic twins, all aged about 18 to 30 years. Positive isolation kits from Invitrogen were used to isolate the CD4+ and CD8+ T cell populations. The study at large found these results: A weaker excess of twin sharing was found in beta out-of-frame sequences because the signal-to-noise ratio was lowered by fewer shared sequences. Because the same donors could not be followed over many years, the conclusions relied on cross-sectional statistical analysis. Compared with coincidental sharing between unrelated individuals, an excess of low generation-probability sequences was observed among out-of-frame TCR alpha sequences shared between twins. In monozygotic twins, out-of-frame TCR alpha sharing was systematically underestimated by recombination models, although the models agreed with sharing between unrelated individuals. Abundant cord blood beta clonotypes had fewer insertions, young adult naive repertoires showed a similar but weaker trend, and memory repertoires showed no such trend. Zero-insertion analyses could be partly confounded by invariant T cells such as MAIT and iNKT, though diverse VJ usage argued against such confounding for most clonotypes.

To note about this clonotype: The antigen this receptor binds is unknown. Base-call qualities are not available, and no considerably larger clone is one nucleotide away.

The receptor library was made with 5' RACE. This sample was sequenced with an Illumina HiSeq 2000. A universal primer binding site was added through template switching, and the final cDNA carried a unique molecular identifier so that TCR cDNA molecules could be counted accurately. Specific primers in the conserved constant-segment region were used to synthesize first-strand cDNA for the TCR alpha and beta chains. To control for contamination, each cDNA library was double barcoded with a SMART-Mk sample barcode plus Illumina barcodes. TruSeq adapter sequences, together with Illumina sample barcodes, were added in two successive PCR steps. The Illumina HiSeq platform was used with custom primers to sequence TCR alpha and beta cDNA libraries. In the original analysis: MiGEC was used to process raw reads and extract unique molecular identifiers, and MiXCR was used to find CDR3 positions. Recombination models were inferred per individual with the repgenHMM and IGoR tools using an EM algorithm. Shared clonotypes were analyzed with the tcR package in R, and sharing was normalized by the product of cloneset sizes. To study raw recombination free of thymic and clonal selection effects, out-of-frame nonproductive sequences were analyzed. Starting from the raw public reads, TCRdb applied fastp trimming at Q25, assembled clones with MiXCR and retained in-frame beta chains. One record per CDR3 amino acid sequence lists the most common genes and DNA. What appears here as the V and J calls and clone size reflects TCRdb's work, not the paper's. The sample yields about 190,000 distinct CDR3 sequences; 15% to 20% were counted once. Clones ranked in the top ten supply roughly two fifths of the sample.

CDR1 and CDR2 are read off the germline V gene as SGHAT and FQNNGV. Inclusive of the bounding cysteine and phenylalanine, the CDR3 is 13 residues long. The sequence is cut down to CDR3 DNA, 39 bases in frame from base 1. The germline ends are 12 bases apart after V is trimmed by 7 bases and J by 3 bases. The same data also went into a second study, on T cells expressing NK-cell markers. From that second study: TCR beta-chain repertoires were profiled in sorted CD3+CD56+NKG2C+, CD3+CD56+NKG2C- and CD3+CD56-NKG2C+ T-cell subsets from several donors. Of the eight sequenced donors, seven were found to be HCMV-seropositive and one was found to be HCMV-seronegative. To restrict sorting to alphabetaTCR-expressing T cells, an anti-gammadeltaTCR antibody was added in several experiments. In several donors, the dominant CD3+CD56+NKG2C+ clonotypes were found to rank among the top 10 CD8+ clonotypes and to make up roughly 1.0-7.5% of CD8+ T cells. Those dominant clonotypes were again the most abundant among CD3+CD56-NKG2C+ cells in several donors, at about 28.3-60.1%. It remained unclear whether the expanded NKG2C-expressing T cell clones were specific for HCMV antigens. The study sequenced eight donors, all healthy volunteers chosen at random: three men and five women. HCMV serostatus was determined by detecting HCMV-specific IgG in serum with a commercial ELISA kit. Reads were demultiplexed and grouped by UMI with MIGEC, and clonotypes were assembled and quantified with MiTCR. Only TCR cDNA sequences supported by at least two reads were kept to exclude erroneous sequences. The tcR package was used for downstream repertoire analysis, with clonotypes matched between fractions based on CDR3 nucleotide sequence plus V segment. VDJmatch was used to annotate antigen specificity against VDJdb, with one amino acid substitution in CDR3 allowed.

Sequenced material: CD8+ T cells sorted from blood. The sequence derives from a woman aged 18-29 years in good health. The chain couples TRBV11-2 to TRBJ1-1; too little of a D gene remains to name it. The DNA sequence is TGTGCCAGCAATCGAAAGGTCTACACTGAAGCTTTCTTT. It encodes CASNRKVYTEAFF.